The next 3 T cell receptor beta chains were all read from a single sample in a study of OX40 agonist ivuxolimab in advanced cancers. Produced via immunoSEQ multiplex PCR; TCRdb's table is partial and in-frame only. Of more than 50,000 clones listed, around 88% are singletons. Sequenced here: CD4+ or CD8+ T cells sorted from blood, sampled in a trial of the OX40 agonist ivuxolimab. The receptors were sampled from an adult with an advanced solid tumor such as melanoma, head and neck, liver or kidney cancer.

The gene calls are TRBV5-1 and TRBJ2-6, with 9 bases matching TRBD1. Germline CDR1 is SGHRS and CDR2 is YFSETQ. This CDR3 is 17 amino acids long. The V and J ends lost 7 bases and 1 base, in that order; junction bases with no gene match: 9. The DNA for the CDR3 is TGCGCCAGCGGCGCGGGACAGGGAGGATCTGGGGCCAACGTCCTGACTTTC. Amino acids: CASGAGQGGSGANVLTF.

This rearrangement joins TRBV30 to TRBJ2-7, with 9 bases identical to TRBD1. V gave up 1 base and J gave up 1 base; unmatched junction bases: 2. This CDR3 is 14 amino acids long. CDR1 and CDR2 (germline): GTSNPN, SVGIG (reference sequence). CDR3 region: CAWSGQGVSYEQYF. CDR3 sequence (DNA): TGTGCCTGGAGTGGACAGGGGGTATCCTACGAGCAGTACTTC.

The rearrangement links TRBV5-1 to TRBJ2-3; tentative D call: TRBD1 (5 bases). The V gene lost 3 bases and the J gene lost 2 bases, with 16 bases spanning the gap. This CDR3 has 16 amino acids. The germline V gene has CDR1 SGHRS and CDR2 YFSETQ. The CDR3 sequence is CASSSQPTGPTDTQYF. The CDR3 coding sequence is TGCGCCAGCAGCTCCCAACCAACAGGCCCCACAGATACGCAGTATTTT. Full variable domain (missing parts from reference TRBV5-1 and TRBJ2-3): KAGVTQTPRYLIKTRGQQVTLSCSPISGHRSVSWYQQTPGQGLQFLFEYFSETQRNKGNFPGRFSGRQFSNSRSEMNVSTLELGDSALYLCASSSQPTGPTDTQYFGPGTRLTVL.